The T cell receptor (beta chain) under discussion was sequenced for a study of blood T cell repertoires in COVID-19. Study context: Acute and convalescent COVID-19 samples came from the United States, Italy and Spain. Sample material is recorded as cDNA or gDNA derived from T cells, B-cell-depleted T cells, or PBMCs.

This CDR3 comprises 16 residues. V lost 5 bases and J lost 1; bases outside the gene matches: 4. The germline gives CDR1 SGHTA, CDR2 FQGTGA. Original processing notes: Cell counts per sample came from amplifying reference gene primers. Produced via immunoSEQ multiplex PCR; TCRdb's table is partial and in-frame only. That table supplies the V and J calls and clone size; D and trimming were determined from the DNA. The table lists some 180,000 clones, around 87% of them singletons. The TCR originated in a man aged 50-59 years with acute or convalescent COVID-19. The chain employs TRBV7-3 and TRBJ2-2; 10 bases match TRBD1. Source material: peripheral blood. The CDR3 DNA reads TGTGCCAGCAGCCCCCGGGACAGGGGGAACACCGGGGAGCTGTTTTTT. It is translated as CASSPRDRGNTGELFF. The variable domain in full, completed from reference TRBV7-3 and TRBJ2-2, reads GAGVSQTPSNKVTEKGKYVELRCDPISGHTALYWYRQSLGQGPEFLIYFQGTGAADDSGLPNDRFFAVRPEGSVSTLKIQRTERGDSAVYLCASSPRDRGNTGELFFGEGSRLTVL.